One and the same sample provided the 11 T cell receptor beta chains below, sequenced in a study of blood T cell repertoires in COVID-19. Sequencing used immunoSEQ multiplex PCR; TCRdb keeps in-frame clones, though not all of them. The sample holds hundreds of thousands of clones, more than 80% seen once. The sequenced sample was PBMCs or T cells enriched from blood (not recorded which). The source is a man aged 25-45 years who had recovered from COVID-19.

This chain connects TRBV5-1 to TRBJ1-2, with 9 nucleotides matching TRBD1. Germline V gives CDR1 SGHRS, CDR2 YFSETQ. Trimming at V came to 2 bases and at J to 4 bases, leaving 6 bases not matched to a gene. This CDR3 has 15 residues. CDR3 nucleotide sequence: TGCGCCAGCAGCTTAGACAGGGGGTCCCCCTATGGCTACACCTTC. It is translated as CASSLDRGSPYGYTF.

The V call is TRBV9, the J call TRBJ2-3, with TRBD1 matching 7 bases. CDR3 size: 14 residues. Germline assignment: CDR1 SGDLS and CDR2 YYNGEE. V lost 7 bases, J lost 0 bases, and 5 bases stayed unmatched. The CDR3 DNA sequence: TGTGCCAGCTCAAAGGGGGCCAGCACAGATACGCAGTATTTT. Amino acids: CASSKGASTDTQYF.

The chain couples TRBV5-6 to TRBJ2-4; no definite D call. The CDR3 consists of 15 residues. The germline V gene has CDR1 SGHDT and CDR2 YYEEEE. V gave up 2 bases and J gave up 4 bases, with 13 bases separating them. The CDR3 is CASSFRGGSKNIQYF. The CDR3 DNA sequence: TGTGCCAGCAGCTTCCGAGGCGGTTCAAAAAACATTCAGTACTTC. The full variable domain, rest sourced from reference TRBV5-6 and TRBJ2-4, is DAGVTQSPTHLIKTRGQQVTLRCSPKSGHDTVSWYQQALGQGPQFIFQYYEEEERQRGNFPDRFSGHQFPNYSSELNVNALLLGDSALYLCASSFRGGSKNIQYFGAGTRLSVL.

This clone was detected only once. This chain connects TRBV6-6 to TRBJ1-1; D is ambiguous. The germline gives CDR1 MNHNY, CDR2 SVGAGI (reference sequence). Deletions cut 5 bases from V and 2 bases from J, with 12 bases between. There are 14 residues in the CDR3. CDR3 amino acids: CASSLNRDNTEAFF. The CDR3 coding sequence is TGTGCCAGCAGTCTAAACCGGGATAACACTGAAGCTTTCTTT.

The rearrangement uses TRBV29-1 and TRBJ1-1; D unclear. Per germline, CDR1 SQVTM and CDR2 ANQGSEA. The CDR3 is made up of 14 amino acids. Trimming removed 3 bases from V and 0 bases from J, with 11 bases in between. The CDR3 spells CSVEVSSVNTEAFF. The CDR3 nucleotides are TGCAGCGTTGAGGTTTCGAGTGTGAACACTGAAGCTTTCTTT.

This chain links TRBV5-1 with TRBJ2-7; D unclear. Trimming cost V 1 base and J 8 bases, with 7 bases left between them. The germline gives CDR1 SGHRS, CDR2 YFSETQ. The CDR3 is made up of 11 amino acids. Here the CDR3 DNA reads TGCGCCAGCAGCTTGCTGGAGAAGCAGTACTTC. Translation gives CASSLLEKQYF.

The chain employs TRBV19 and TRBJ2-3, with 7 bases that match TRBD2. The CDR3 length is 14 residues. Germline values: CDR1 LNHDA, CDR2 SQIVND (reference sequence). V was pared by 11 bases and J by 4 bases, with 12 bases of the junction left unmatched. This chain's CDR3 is CACRGEANADTQYF. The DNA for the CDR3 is TGTGCCTGTCGGGGGGAGGCCAATGCAGATACGCAGTATTTT.

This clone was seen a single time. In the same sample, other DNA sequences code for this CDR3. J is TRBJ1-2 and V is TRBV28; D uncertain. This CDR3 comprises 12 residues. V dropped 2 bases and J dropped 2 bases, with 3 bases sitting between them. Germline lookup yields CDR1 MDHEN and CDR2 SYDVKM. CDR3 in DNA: TGTGCCAGCAGTTTACAAAACTATGGCTACACCTTC. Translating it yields CASSLQNYGYTF.

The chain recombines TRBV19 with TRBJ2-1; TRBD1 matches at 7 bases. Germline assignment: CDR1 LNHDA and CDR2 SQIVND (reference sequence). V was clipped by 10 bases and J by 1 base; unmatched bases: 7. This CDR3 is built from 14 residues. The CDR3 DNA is TGTGCCACGTCCCCGGGACAGTCCTACAATGAGCAGTTCTTC. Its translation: CATSPGQSYNEQFF.

The CDR3, as DNA: TGTGCCAGCAGCTTAGATAGTGAAGGGGTGCGCGAGCAGTACTTC. Encoded protein: CASSLDSEGVREQYF. This chain connects TRBV7-8 to TRBJ2-7; tentative D call: TRBD1 (5 bases). This CDR3 region has 15 residues. Germline-derived CDR1 and CDR2 are SGHVS and FQNEAQ. V dropped 1 base and J dropped 6 bases, with 16 bases sitting between them.

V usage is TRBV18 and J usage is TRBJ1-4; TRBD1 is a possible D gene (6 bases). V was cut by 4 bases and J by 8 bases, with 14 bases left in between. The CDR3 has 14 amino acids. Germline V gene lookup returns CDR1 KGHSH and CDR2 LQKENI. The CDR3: CASSLLGAEEKLFF. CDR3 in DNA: TGTGCCAGCTCACTGTTGGGGGCTGAAGAAAAACTGTTTTTT.